This passage covers 26 T cell receptor beta chains from one sample sequenced in a study of PD-1 blockade in classical Hodgkin lymphoma. Here immunoSEQ multiplex PCR was the method, and the copy in TCRdb shows in-frame clones only, minus some. The sample lists 15,000 to 20,000 clones, 80% occurring once. Regarding time point: cycle 4 day 1 (C4D1), after less than seven weeks of nivolumab. Autologous stem cell transplantation was followed by relapse in every patient, and brentuximab vedotin exposure varied. This specimen consisted of peripheral blood mononuclear cells (PBMCs), obtained before the fourth cycle of nivolumab. Receptors originate from a human donor with classical Hodgkin lymphoma.

The chain combines TRBV6-5 with TRBJ1-2; 9 nucleotides align to TRBD1. In germline, CDR1 is MNHEY, CDR2 SVGAGI. V dropped 8 bases and J dropped 5; count of bases not matched to a gene: 9. The CDR3 loop spans 14 amino acids. The CDR3 region has the DNA TGTGCCAGCGCCAACAGGGGGCATAGGTATGGCTACACCTTC. Translated, it gives CASANRGHRYGYTF.

The CDR3: CASSYWTGETQYF. DNA of the CDR3: TGTGCCAGCAGCTATTGGACCGGGGAGACCCAGTACTTC. The J gene is TRBJ2-5, the V gene TRBV7-2; D gene ambiguous. V lost 4 bases and J 5 bases, leaving 11 bases between the germline ends. Germline CDR1 reads SGHTA; CDR2 reads FQGNSA. The CDR3 loop spans 13 amino acids.

With respect to this clone: At one end, the junction sequence differs from germline, possibly due to a read error. The CDR3 loop is CASSGGDTAF. DNA for the CDR3: TGTGCCAGCAGCGGGGGGGACACCGCTTTT. The chain employs TRBV9 and TRBJ2-3; D possibly matches TRBD1 or TRBD2 (6 bases each). Germline assignment: CDR1 SGDLS and CDR2 YYNGEE. This CDR3 contains 10 residues.

This clone is termed medium-sized. The chain joins TRBV15 to TRBJ1-1, with 7 bases matching TRBD1. The CDR3 has 14 residues. Germline CDR1 is LNHNV and CDR2 is YYDKDF (reference sequence). With V trimmed by 6 bases and J by 6 bases, 10 bases remained unmatched. CDR3 residues: CATRSDRVGPEAFF. DNA for the CDR3: TGTGCCACCAGGTCCGACAGGGTCGGCCCTGAAGCTTTCTTT.

The rearrangement links TRBV7-8 to TRBJ2-5; D ambiguous. The DNA end is more similar to TRBJ2-7, so the J call may be wrong. This CDR3 is 14 amino acids long. Germline assignment: CDR1 SGHVS and CDR2 FQNEAQ. In nucleotides, the CDR3 is TGTGCCAGCAGCCCACCCCTGAAACCCTACGAGCAGTACTTC. Translating it yields CASSPPLKPYEQYF.

The chain couples TRBV9 to TRBJ2-7; 7 nucleotides line up with TRBD1. This CDR3 comprises 14 residues. V dropped 1 base and J dropped 1; count of bases not matched to a gene: 2. Germline loops: CDR1 SGDLS, CDR2 YYNGEE. CDR3 amino acids: CASSVSGGSYEQYF. The CDR3 DNA is TGTGCCAGCAGCGTATCAGGGGGATCCTACGAGCAGTACTTC.

This clone was observed a single time. The chain links TRBV28 to TRBJ1-3; D gene unclear. This CDR3 region has 21 residues. The germline V and J ends were trimmed by 1 base and 0 bases, with 25 bases remaining between them. The germline V gene has CDR1 MDHEN and CDR2 SYDVKM. CDR3 in amino acids: CASSLYASGARLASSGNTIYF. Here the CDR3 DNA reads TGTGCCAGCAGTTTATACGCCTCGGGTGCCCGCCTTGCAAGCTCTGGAAACACCATATATTTT.

The rearrangement uses TRBV19 and TRBJ2-3, with 10 bases lining up with TRBD1. The CDR3 totals 15 residues. Trimming at V came to 5 bases and at J to 4 bases, leaving 6 bases not matched to a gene. Germline CDR1 LNHDA, CDR2 SQIVND (reference sequence). For the CDR3, the DNA is TGTGCCAGTAGTTGGCGACAGGGGGCCCCAGATACGCAGTATTTT. It encodes CASSWRQGAPDTQYF.

CDR3 DNA sequence: TGTGCCAGCAGCGTAGTGGGTGACAACGTCCTGACTTTC. Amino acids: CASSVVGDNVLTF. V gene TRBV9 combines with J gene TRBJ2-6, with D hard to call. CDR1 and CDR2 (germline): SGDLS, YYNGEE. Deletions cut 0 bases from V and 9 bases from J, with 7 bases between. The CDR3 has 13 amino acids.

Written as DNA, the CDR3 is TGTGCCAGCAGTGACTCTGGGGGGGTAAATTCACCCCTCCACTTT. As protein: CASSDSGGVNSPLHF. This rearrangement joins TRBV6-4 to TRBJ1-6; TRBD1 is a possible D gene (5 bases). CDR3 length: 15 residues. Trimming pared 0 bases from V and 7 bases from J, leaving 10 bases between. The V gene's germline CDR1 is MRHNA and CDR2 SNTAGT.

The rearrangement links TRBV4-2 to TRBJ2-2, with 7 bases matching TRBD2. The CDR3 loop spans 16 amino acids. Germline V gene sequence: CDR1 LGHNA, CDR2 YNFKEQ. Trimming took 3 bases from V and 1 from J; bases not matched to a gene: 5. CDR3 residues: CASSQTAGKNTGELFF. DNA of the CDR3: TGTGCCAGCAGCCAGACAGCGGGGAAGAACACCGGGGAGCTGTTTTTT.

The chain combines TRBV28 with TRBJ1-3; 10 nucleotides align to TRBD1. Losses at the gene ends were 1 base for V and 0 bases for J; bases not matched to a gene: 3. The CDR3 covers 17 residues. Per germline, CDR1 MDHEN and CDR2 SYDVKM. The CDR3 reads CASSLYRTGGSGNTIYF. In DNA form, the CDR3 reads TGTGCCAGCAGTTTATATCGGACAGGGGGCTCTGGAAACACCATATATTTT.

The V gene is TRBV4-1, the J gene TRBJ2-2; 7 bases are a match to TRBD2. The CDR3 has 17 amino acids. Losses at the gene ends were 1 base for V and 2 bases for J; bases not matched to a gene: 7. CDR1 is MGHRA and CDR2 is YSYEKL in the germline V gene. CDR3 coding DNA: TGCGCCAGCAGCCAAGCCGGGGCGGGGGTTAACACCGGGGAGCTGTTTTTT. Protein: CASSQAGAGVNTGELFF.

The chain is built from TRBV6-6 and TRBJ2-5; D is unclear. Per the germline V gene, CDR1 is MNHNY and CDR2 is SVGAGI (reference sequence). The V end lost 8 bases, the J end lost 4 bases, and 5 bases lay between the germline ends. The CDR3 is made up of 10 amino acids. CDR3 nucleotide sequence: TGTGCCAGCGGATTAGAGACCCAGTACTTC. Its protein is CASGLETQYF.

This chain links TRBV5-4 with TRBJ1-1; D is undetermined. The CDR3 runs 12 residues. The V end lost 0 bases, the J end lost 4 bases, and 4 bases lay between the germline ends. Germline CDR1 is SGHNT and CDR2 is YYREEE (reference sequence). The CDR3 protein is CASSLDGTEAFF. The CDR3 DNA reads as TGTGCCAGCAGCTTGGACGGCACTGAAGCTTTCTTT.

The chain joins TRBV14 to TRBJ1-2; D gene ambiguous. Germline-derived CDR1 and CDR2 are SGHDN and FVKESK. V was cut by 0 bases and J by 13 bases, with 12 bases left in between. The CDR3 is made up of 12 amino acids. CDR3 sequence (DNA): TGTGCCAGCAGCCAAGAAGCCGGGGTTCGCACCTTC. This encodes CASSQEAGVRTF.

In this sample, this clone turned up once. The gene calls are TRBV15 and TRBJ1-4, with 7 bases lining up with TRBD1. CDR3 size: 16 residues. Germline V gene lookup returns CDR1 LNHNV and CDR2 YYDKDF (reference sequence). V lost 2 bases to trimming and J lost 0 bases; unmatched junction nucleotides: 3. CDR3 residues: CATSRLGTATNEKLFF. The CDR3 region has the DNA TGTGCCACCAGCAGACTCGGGACAGCAACTAATGAAAAACTGTTTTTT.

The chain is built from TRBV7-2 and TRBJ2-5, with TRBD2 identical over 8 bases. The CDR3 is 16 residues long. V was clipped by 1 base and J by 5 bases; unmatched bases: 9. Germline values: CDR1 SGHTA, CDR2 FQGNSA. The CDR3 DNA is TGTGCCAGCAGCTTAGGAGCGGGAGAGGGAGAGGAGACCCAGTACTTC. Its translation is CASSLGAGEGEETQYF. The variable domain in full, with the rest retrieved from reference TRBV7-2 and TRBJ2-5, is GAGVSQSPSNKVTEKGKDVELRCDPISGHTALYWYRQSLGQGLEFLIYFQGNSAPDKSGLPSDRFSAERTGGSVSTLTIQRTQQEDSAVYLCASSLGAGEGEETQYFGPGTRLLVL.

The chain employs TRBV7-2 and TRBJ1-1; perhaps TRBD1 as D (5 bases). Between the trimmed V and J ends, which lost 1 base and 2 bases, there was a span of 8 bases. The CDR3 runs to 14 residues. Per the germline V gene, CDR1 is SGHTA and CDR2 is FQGNSA. Here the CDR3 reads CASSLDGANTEAFF. Written as DNA, the CDR3 is TGTGCCAGCAGCTTAGACGGGGCAAACACTGAAGCTTTCTTT.

The J gene is TRBJ2-7, the V gene TRBV29-1, with a tentative D call TRBD2 (6 bases). Germline CDR1 and CDR2: SQVTM and ANQGSEA. This CDR3 region has 15 residues. Trimming cost V 5 bases and J 6 bases, with 23 bases left between them. In DNA form, the CDR3 reads TGCAGCGTTAGGGGTCCAACTAGCACAAAAGTCGAGCAGTACTTC. Protein product: CSVRGPTSTKVEQYF.

The chain couples TRBV11-2 to TRBJ1-1; TRBD1 matches at 8 bases. Germline V gene lookup returns CDR1 SGHAT and CDR2 FQNNGV. This CDR3 contains 15 residues. V was pared by 4 bases and J by 0 bases, with 4 bases of the junction left unmatched. The CDR3 loop reads CASSWSTGVNTEAFF. DNA for the CDR3: TGTGCCAGCAGCTGGTCGACAGGGGTGAACACTGAAGCTTTCTTT.

CDR3 amino acids: CASSPSGQPNEKLFF. In nucleotides, the CDR3 is TGTGCCAGCAGTCCATCGGGACAGCCGAATGAAAAACTGTTTTTT. The rearrangement links TRBV27 to TRBJ1-4; 7 nucleotides match TRBD1. From germline, CDR1 is MNHEY and CDR2 SMNVEV (reference sequence). There are 15 residues in the CDR3. J lost 5 bases, V lost 5 bases, and 8 bases had no gene match.

To note about this clone: This sample includes further DNA sequences coding for the same CDR3. This rearrangement joins TRBV28 to TRBJ1-2, with 7 positions matching TRBD1. This CDR3 comprises 12 residues. With 9 bases clipped from V and 1 base from J, the junction kept 2 bases outside the gene matches. CDR1 is MDHEN and CDR2 is SYDVKM in the germline V gene. CDR3 nucleotides: TGTGCCAGTAACAGGGGTAACTATGGCTACACCTTC. Its translation: CASNRGNYGYTF.

The chain links TRBV6-4 to TRBJ2-3, with D maybe TRBD1 (6 bases). The germline V gene encodes CDR1 MRHNA and CDR2 SNTAGT. Trimming pared 3 bases from V and 6 bases from J, leaving 10 bases between. The CDR3 is 13 residues long. The CDR3 is CASSEGARDTQYF. The CDR3 nucleotides are TGTGCCAGCAGTGAGGGGGCGAGGGATACGCAGTATTTT.

CDR3 amino acids: CASSFGGSSNEQYF. The CDR3 region has the DNA TGTGCCAGCAGCTTTGGCGGGAGCTCTAACGAGCAGTACTTC. The rearrangement links TRBV7-9 to TRBJ2-7; 7 bases align to TRBD2. V dropped 3 bases and J dropped 5; count of bases not matched to a gene: 7. The CDR3 loop spans 14 amino acids. Germline CDR1 reads SEHNR; CDR2 reads FQNEAQ (reference sequence).

The chain carries TRBV5-6 and TRBJ1-2; no clear D. V was shortened by 1 base and J by 2 bases, with 15 bases between the two germline ends. This CDR3 has 16 amino acids. CDR1 is SGHDT and CDR2 is YYEEEE in the germline V gene. The CDR3 sequence is CASSLYGLPSNYGYTF. For the CDR3, the DNA is TGTGCCAGCAGCTTGTACGGGCTCCCCAGCAACTATGGCTACACCTTC.